These 21 T cell receptor beta chains share one sample of origin, sequenced in a study of cytomegalovirus exposure and HLA in healthy donors. Produced via immunoSEQ multiplex PCR; TCRdb's table is partial and in-frame only. The sample lists about 250,000 clones, 87% occurring once. Material: PBMCs. All receptors derive from a man aged 18 to 30 in good health and CMV-seropositive.

The chain carries TRBV7-2 and TRBJ2-5; 13 nucleotides match TRBD2. This CDR3 is built from 17 residues. V lost 2 bases to trimming and J lost 5 bases; unmatched junction nucleotides: 8. Germline V gene data show CDR1 as SGHTA and CDR2 as FQGNSA. CDR3 in amino acids: CASSLIGTSGILETQYF. The CDR3 bases are TGTGCCAGCAGCTTAATCGGGACTAGCGGGATTTTGGAGACCCAGTACTTC.

The chain combines TRBV30 with TRBJ1-1; possible D gene TRBD1, 5 bases. V was pared by 8 bases and J by 3 bases, with 16 bases between. CDR3 length: 13 amino acids. Germline V CDR1 and CDR2: GTSNPN, SVGIG (reference sequence). This chain's CDR3 is CARMLTGYTEAFF. The CDR3 DNA sequence: TGTGCCCGGATGCTCACAGGATACACTGAAGCTTTCTTT.

The rearrangement joins TRBV19 to TRBJ2-3; perhaps TRBD2 as D (5 bases). In germline, CDR1 is LNHDA, CDR2 SQIVND (reference sequence). This CDR3 contains 17 residues. Trimming stripped 3 bases from V and 0 bases from J, with 16 bases between. The CDR3 coding sequence is TGTGCCAGTAGTATTGGGGTGGCATCGGGGAGCACAGATACGCAGTATTTT. Its protein product is CASSIGVASGSTDTQYF.

The genes are TRBV29-1 and TRBJ1-2, with D unresolved. Between the trimmed V and J ends, which lost 3 bases and 3 bases, there was a span of 5 bases. Per the germline V gene, CDR1 is SQVTM and CDR2 is ANQGSEA. CDR3 size: 11 residues. In DNA form, the CDR3 reads TGCAGCGTTGACGTTGACTATGGCTACACCTTC. Translated, it gives CSVDVDYGYTF.

This clone occurred once. The chain couples TRBV9 to TRBJ2-3; D gene ambiguous. The CDR3 consists of 14 residues. Germline V lookup: CDR1 SGDLS, CDR2 YYNGEE. With 6 bases removed from V and 2 bases from J, the gap between germline ends came to 13 bases. The CDR3 region is CASTAAGFTDTQYF. In nucleotides, the CDR3 is TGTGCCAGCACCGCGGCTGGCTTCACAGATACGCAGTATTTT.

The V gene is TRBV28, the J gene TRBJ1-5; unclear D gene. V lost 2 bases and J 8 bases, leaving 4 bases between the germline ends. The CDR3 has 11 amino acids. Germline V gives CDR1 MDHEN, CDR2 SYDVKM. This CDR3 reads CASSLREPQHF. Written as DNA, the CDR3 is TGTGCCAGCAGTTTACGTGAGCCCCAGCATTTT.

V and J are TRBV27 and TRBJ2-7, with D perhaps TRBD2 (5 bases). Germline CDR1 reads MNHEY; CDR2 reads SMNVEV (reference sequence). This CDR3 contains 14 residues. V lost 5 bases to trimming and J lost 3 bases, with 14 bases between them. DNA of the CDR3: TGTGCCAGCAGTGTAGATCCTGACTACTACGAGCAGTACTTC. Protein: CASSVDPDYYEQYF.

J is TRBJ2-5 and V is TRBV2, with 8 positions matching TRBD1. Trimming cost V 4 bases and J 5 bases; bases outside gene matches: 15. Germline V gives CDR1 SNHLY, CDR2 FYNNEI. CDR3 size: 17 residues. The CDR3 region is CASSGGFAGGALETQYF. In DNA, the CDR3 is TGTGCCAGCAGTGGGGGGTTTGCAGGGGGCGCGTTGGAGACCCAGTACTTC.

This sequence joins TRBV27 and TRBJ2-2; D is unresolved. The V end was cut by 3 bases, the J end by 2 bases, with 7 bases between. Germline V CDR1 and CDR2: MNHEY, SMNVEV (reference sequence). This CDR3 has 14 residues. CDR3 in amino acids: CASSFASNTGELFF. CDR3 coding DNA: TGTGCCAGCAGTTTCGCGTCCAACACCGGGGAGCTGTTTTTT.

The count of this clone is one. The J gene is TRBJ2-7, the V gene TRBV28; 8 bases are shared with TRBD1. This CDR3 is built from 15 residues. Germline V CDR1 and CDR2: MDHEN, SYDVKM. Germline trimming cut 5 bases from V and 1 base from J; bases unmatched to any gene: 7. CDR3 region: CASSPRTGYSYEQYF. CDR3 nucleotides: TGTGCCAGCAGTCCCCGGACAGGGTATTCCTACGAGCAGTACTTC.

This clone occurred once. The chain is built from TRBV6-1 and TRBJ2-2, with 8 nucleotides matching TRBD1. CDR3 length: 14 amino acids. With 7 bases clipped from V and 3 bases from J, the junction kept 4 bases outside the gene matches. Per germline, CDR1 MNHNS and CDR2 SASEGT. This chain's CDR3 is CASNKGQDTGELFF. CDR3 nucleotide sequence: TGTGCCAGCAACAAGGGACAGGACACCGGGGAGCTGTTTTTT.

This clone showed up just a few times. This sequence joins TRBV10-1 and TRBJ1-1; no clear D gene. Per germline, CDR1 WNHNN and CDR2 SYGVQD (reference sequence). CDR3 length equals 13 residues. V was clipped by 8 bases and J by 5 bases, with 15 bases between them. CDR3 sequence reads: CASQDIAGTEAFF. The CDR3 DNA sequence: TGCGCCAGCCAAGACATAGCAGGAACTGAAGCTTTCTTT.

V gene TRBV7-6 combines with J gene TRBJ2-7; either TRBD1 or TRBD2 may fit D (5 bases each). Per the germline V gene, CDR1 is SGHVS and CDR2 is FNYEAQ. The V end was cut by 5 bases, the J end by 2 bases, with 16 bases between. The CDR3 contains 15 residues. CDR3 bases: TGTGCCAGCAGCCCTTTGGGACGCACAACCTACGAGCAGTACTTC. It translates to CASSPLGRTTYEQYF.

The chain recombines TRBV18 with TRBJ2-7; 7 bases fit TRBD1. Germline CDR1 KGHSH, CDR2 LQKENI. Trimming cost V 2 bases and J 0 bases; bases outside gene matches: 4. CDR3 length equals 15 residues. The CDR3: CASSPFRDSSYEQYF. The DNA for the CDR3 is TGTGCCAGCTCACCATTCCGGGACAGCTCCTACGAGCAGTACTTC.

The chain couples TRBV11-1 to TRBJ2-7, with D maybe TRBD1 (6 bases). This CDR3 spans 14 amino acids. Trimming removed 4 bases from V and 2 bases from J, with 12 bases in between. Germline lookup yields CDR1 SGHAT and CDR2 FQDESV (reference sequence). CDR3 sequence (DNA): TGTGCCAGCAGCTCGACCCGGGACACCTACGAGCAGTACTTC. Its protein is CASSSTRDTYEQYF.

The CDR3 here is CASSGWGANYGYTF. Written as DNA, the CDR3 is TGTGCCAGCAGCGGGTGGGGGGCTAACTATGGCTACACCTTC. The chain combines TRBV27 with TRBJ1-2, with TRBD1 as a possible D gene (5 bases). CDR1 is MNHEY and CDR2 is SMNVEV in the germline V gene (reference sequence). The CDR3 extends over 14 amino acids. V lost 6 bases to trimming and J lost 0 bases, with 11 bases between them.

The rearrangement links TRBV4-1 to TRBJ2-1; D remains ambiguous. Germline lookup yields CDR1 MGHRA and CDR2 YSYEKL. Trimming took 2 bases from V and 0 from J, leaving 11 bases between them. The CDR3 spans 16 residues. The CDR3 DNA follows: TGCGCCAGCAGCCAAAGTTGGCTGAGCTCCTACAATGAGCAGTTCTTC. Translating gives CASSQSWLSSYNEQFF.

This clone has only a few counts. V and J are TRBV7-9 and TRBJ1-1; D not certain. The CDR3 covers 15 residues. Germline lookup yields CDR1 SEHNR and CDR2 FQNEAQ (reference sequence). The V gene lost 4 bases and the J gene lost 1 base, with 13 bases spanning the gap. The CDR3 here is CASSSGGLRNTEAFF. The CDR3 DNA is TGTGCCAGCAGCTCCGGAGGGTTAAGGAACACTGAAGCTTTCTTT.

Only one count was recorded for this clone. V and J are TRBV6-1 and TRBJ2-7; D is ambiguous. V lost 4 bases and J lost 2, with 12 bases in between. Germline CDR1 reads MNHNS; CDR2 reads SASEGT. CDR3 length equals 14 residues. CDR3 sequence (DNA): TGTGCCAGCAGTGGGACGAGGAGAGCCTACGAGCAGTACTTC. This codes for CASSGTRRAYEQYF.

The chain recombines TRBV19 with TRBJ1-1, with 7 positions matching TRBD1. The germline CDR1 and CDR2 sequences are LNHDA and SQIVND (reference sequence). With 3 bases clipped from V and 10 bases from J, the junction kept 5 bases outside the gene matches. The CDR3 is 12 amino acids. In DNA, the CDR3 is TGTGCCAGTAGTATCGGGGCAGGGGGAGCTTTCTTT. This translates into CASSIGAGGAFF.

The genes are TRBV4-1 and TRBJ1-5; TRBD1 aligns across 7 bases. CDR1 and CDR2 (germline): MGHRA, YSYEKL. V lost 5 bases and J lost 2; bases outside the gene matches: 6. This CDR3 spans 15 amino acids. The CDR3 bases are TGCGCCAGCAGCGGCCGACAGGGTGGCAATCAGCCCCAGCATTTT. It yields the protein CASSGRQGGNQPQHF.